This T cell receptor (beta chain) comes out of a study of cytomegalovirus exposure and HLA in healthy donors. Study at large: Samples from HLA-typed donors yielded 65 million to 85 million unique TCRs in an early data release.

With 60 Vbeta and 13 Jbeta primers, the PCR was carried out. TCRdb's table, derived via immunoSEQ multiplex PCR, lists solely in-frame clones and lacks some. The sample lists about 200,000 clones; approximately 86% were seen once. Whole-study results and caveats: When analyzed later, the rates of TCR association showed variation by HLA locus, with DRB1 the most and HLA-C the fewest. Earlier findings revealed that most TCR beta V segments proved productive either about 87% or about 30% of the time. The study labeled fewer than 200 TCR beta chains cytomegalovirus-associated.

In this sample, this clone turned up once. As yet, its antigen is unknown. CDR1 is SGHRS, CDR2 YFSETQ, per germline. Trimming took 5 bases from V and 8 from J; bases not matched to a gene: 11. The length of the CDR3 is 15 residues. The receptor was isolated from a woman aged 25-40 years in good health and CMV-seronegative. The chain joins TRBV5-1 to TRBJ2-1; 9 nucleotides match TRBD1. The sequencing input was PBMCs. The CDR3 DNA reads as TGCGCCAGCAGTCCAAAAGACAGGGGGTTTGATGAGCAGTTCTTC. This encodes CASSPKDRGFDEQFF.